A single T cell receptor (beta chain) is shown here with its context. It was during active infection that Seattle patients were enrolled and then longitudinally followed. The record originates from a study of blood T cell repertoires in COVID-19. Study-level information: Samples representing acute and convalescent COVID-19 were sourced from the United States, Italy and Spain.

As handled by the study authors: The authors estimated nucleated cell counts from reference gene primer amplification. Sequencing used immunoSEQ multiplex PCR; TCRdb keeps in-frame clones, though not all of them. Clone size and the V and J calls come from that table; the DNA yielded D and trimming. Among about 170,000 clones listed, roughly 93% were seen once. The CDR3 length is 14 residues. From germline, CDR1 is MNHEY and CDR2 SVGAGI. V shed 7 bases and J 0 bases; nucleotides not matched to a gene: 6. Sequenced sample: peripheral blood. This chain connects TRBV6-5 to TRBJ2-7; TRBD1 matches at 7 bases. This sequence was found in a man younger than 30 with COVID-19, enrolled during active disease. The CDR3 DNA is TGTGCCAGCAAATTCGGGACAGCCTCCTACGAGCAGTACTTC. Translating gives CASKFGTASYEQYF.